These 14 T cell receptor beta chains were sequenced from one sample in a study of blood T cell repertoires in COVID-19. TCRdb keeps only in-frame clones here, not all; method: immunoSEQ multiplex PCR. The sample includes 100,000 to 150,000 clones, around 70% of them seen just once. Input material: peripheral blood. The receptors originated from an elderly man with COVID-19, enrolled during active disease.

The chain joins TRBV30 to TRBJ1-6; weak D call: TRBD1 (6 bases). The V gene lost 5 bases and the J gene lost 14 bases, with 16 bases spanning the gap. This CDR3 contains 12 residues. Germline CDR1 is GTSNPN and CDR2 is SVGIG (reference sequence). The CDR3 DNA is TGTGCCTGGGGGGGGCGGTCCCAAACCCTCCACTTT. It translates to CAWGGRSQTLHF.

The V gene is TRBV5-1, the J gene TRBJ1-6; D gene uncertain. This CDR3 comprises 15 residues. Trimming cost V 3 bases and J 8 bases, with 15 bases left between them. Germline assignment: CDR1 SGHRS and CDR2 YFSETQ. The CDR3 protein is CASSWVTNPDSPLHF. CDR3 DNA: TGCGCCAGCAGCTGGGTGACAAATCCCGATTCACCCCTCCACTTT.

This sequence joins TRBV5-4 and TRBJ2-7; D call uncertain. Germline lookup yields CDR1 SGHNT and CDR2 YYREEE (reference sequence). The V end was cut by 0 bases, the J end by 0 bases, with 10 bases between. The CDR3 consists of 15 residues. The CDR3 sequence: CASSLGGITSYEQYF. CDR3 nucleotide sequence: TGTGCCAGCAGCTTGGGAGGAATAACCTCCTACGAGCAGTACTTC.

CDR3 region: CASSSKGSKGTGELFF. In nucleotides, the CDR3 is TGTGCCAGCAGCTCGAAGGGGTCGAAGGGCACCGGGGAGCTGTTTTTT. The chain carries TRBV3-1 (or the pseudogene TRBV3-2) and TRBJ2-2; D is possibly TRBD1 (5 bases). The germline V gene encodes CDR1 LGHDT and CDR2 YNNKEL (reference sequence). V lost 5 bases and J 4 bases, leaving 17 bases between the germline ends. This CDR3 is built from 16 residues.

The CDR3 sequence: CASSLPLARLSTDTQYF. The CDR3 DNA follows: TGCGCCAGCAGCCTACCACTAGCGAGACTTAGCACAGATACGCAGTATTTT. This rearrangement joins TRBV4-1 to TRBJ2-3; 7 nucleotides match TRBD2. The V gene's germline CDR1 is MGHRA and CDR2 YSYEKL. The J segment lost 0 bases and the V segment lost 4 bases, leaving 10 bases of the junction unmatched. CDR3 length: 17 amino acids.

J is TRBJ2-5 and V is TRBV3-1 (or the pseudogene TRBV3-2), with a tentative D call TRBD2 (7 bases). The CDR3 runs to 14 residues. V was trimmed by 5 bases and J by 5 bases, leaving 15 bases between them. The germline V gene encodes CDR1 LGHDT and CDR2 YNNKEL (reference sequence). CDR3 DNA: TGTGCCAGCAGCTACGGCGGGGGCGGGGAGACCCAGTACTTC. Translated: CASSYGGGGETQYF.

This sequence joins TRBV28 and TRBJ2-1, with 8 bases identical to TRBD2. CDR3 length equals 14 residues. Germline V gene lookup returns CDR1 MDHEN and CDR2 SYDVKM. Germline trimming cut 2 bases from V and 7 bases from J; bases unmatched to any gene: 4. The CDR3 sequence: CASSLTGGPNEQFF. The CDR3 nucleotides read TGTGCCAGCAGTTTAACGGGAGGGCCAAATGAGCAGTTCTTC.

CDR3 nucleotide sequence: TGCAGCGTTGCCCTCGGGGGGGTCCGGGCCAAAAACATTCAGTACTTC. This sequence encodes CSVALGGVRAKNIQYF. The rearrangement uses TRBV29-1 and TRBJ2-4, with TRBD2 identical over 8 bases. This CDR3 region has 16 residues. With V trimmed by 4 bases and J by 1 base, 9 bases remained unmatched. The germline CDR1 and CDR2 sequences are SQVTM and ANQGSEA.

This clone was seen only once. This sequence joins TRBV28 and TRBJ2-7, with D possibly being TRBD2 (6 bases). CDR3 size: 16 residues. The germline V gene encodes CDR1 MDHEN and CDR2 SYDVKM. V dropped 6 bases and J dropped 2 bases, with 20 bases sitting between them. DNA of the CDR3: TGTGCCAGCAGACCTCACGGGAGAACCGCAACCTACGAGCAGTACTTC. Protein: CASRPHGRTATYEQYF.

This chain uses TRBV6-8 with TRBJ2-7; perhaps TRBD1 as D (5 bases). V lost 7 bases to trimming and J lost 3 bases, with 13 bases between them. From germline, CDR1 is MNHGY and CDR2 SAAAGT. This CDR3 is built from 13 residues. The CDR3 nucleotides read TGTGCCAGCAAGGGGCCCCTGGGCTACGAGCAGTACTTC. This codes for CASKGPLGYEQYF.

CDR3 protein: CASSLGLSTDTQYF. CDR3 DNA sequence: TGCGCCAGCAGCCTTGGACTCAGCACAGATACGCAGTATTTT. This chain links TRBV5-1 with TRBJ2-3; maybe TRBD2 (5 bases). From germline, CDR1 is SGHRS and CDR2 YFSETQ. The CDR3 extends over 14 amino acids. Trimming removed 4 bases at V and 0 bases at J, with 9 bases between.

The chain's CDR3 is CASSQLSGEQFF. The CDR3, as DNA: TGTGCCAGCAGCCAACTCTCGGGGGAGCAGTTCTTC. The chain recombines TRBV3-1 (or the pseudogene TRBV3-2) with TRBJ2-1, with D possibly being TRBD2 (5 bases). Germline CDR1 and CDR2: LGHDT and YNNKEL (reference sequence). The V end lost 2 bases, the J end lost 10 bases, and 9 bases lay between the germline ends. CDR3 length: 12 amino acids.

The chain couples TRBV6-2 or TRBV6-3 to TRBJ2-2, with D maybe TRBD2 (5 bases). This CDR3 has 16 amino acids. Germline CDR1 MNHEY, CDR2 SVGEGT. V lost 0 bases, J lost 5 bases, and 13 bases lay in between. The CDR3 here is CASSYSSLVRTGELFF. In DNA, the CDR3 is TGTGCCAGCAGTTACTCGTCACTAGTTAGGACCGGGGAGCTGTTTTTT.

The chain joins TRBV7-8 to TRBJ2-7, with D possibly being TRBD1 (7 bases). The CDR3 runs to 15 residues. CDR1 is SGHVS, CDR2 FQNEAQ, per germline. Trimming removed 6 bases from V and 5 bases from J, with 20 bases in between. The CDR3 DNA is TGTGCCAGCAGTATCGGGGGACAGCGTTGGAACGAGCAGTACTTC. Protein: CASSIGGQRWNEQYF.